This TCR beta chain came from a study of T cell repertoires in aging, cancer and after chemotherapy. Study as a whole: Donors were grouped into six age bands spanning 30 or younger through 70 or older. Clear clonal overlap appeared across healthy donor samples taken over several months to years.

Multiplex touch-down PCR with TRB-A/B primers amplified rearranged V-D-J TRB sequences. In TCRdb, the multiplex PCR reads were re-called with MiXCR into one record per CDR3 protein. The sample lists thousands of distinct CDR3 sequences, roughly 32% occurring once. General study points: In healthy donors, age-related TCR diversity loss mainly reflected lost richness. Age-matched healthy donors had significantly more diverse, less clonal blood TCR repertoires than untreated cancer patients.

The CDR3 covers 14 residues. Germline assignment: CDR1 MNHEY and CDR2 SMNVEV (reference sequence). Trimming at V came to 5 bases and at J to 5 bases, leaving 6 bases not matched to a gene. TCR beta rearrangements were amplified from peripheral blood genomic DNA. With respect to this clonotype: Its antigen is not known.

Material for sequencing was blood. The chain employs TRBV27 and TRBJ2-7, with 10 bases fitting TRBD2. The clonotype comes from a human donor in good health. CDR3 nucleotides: TGTGCCAGCAGTCGTCTAGCGGGGGCTCACGAGCAGTACTTC. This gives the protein CASSRLAGAHEQYF.